The entry that follows covers one T cell receptor (beta chain) sequence. Its antigen is not known. This sample also contains other DNA sequences that code for the same CDR3. Trimming left V 5 bases short and J 4 bases short, with 9 bases between. CDR1 is SGHTA, CDR2 FQGNSA, per germline. CDR3 length equals 12 residues. The data stem from a study of cytomegalovirus exposure and HLA in healthy donors. It was with 60 Vbeta and 13 Jbeta primers that the PCR ran. Libraries were prepared by immunoSEQ multiplex PCR; TCRdb keeps only in-frame clonotypes and omits some of them. The sample holds 150,000 to 200,000 clones, about 70% seen once. General observations from the study: A further, later analysis showed that HLA-associated TCR beta chains (compared with equally common others) were more clonally expanded. The study designated some 180 TCR beta chains cytomegalovirus-associated.

The TCR comes from a man under 40 in good health and CMV-seropositive. The chain joins TRBV7-2 to TRBJ2-7; TRBD1 is a possible D gene (6 bases). Sequencing input: PBMCs. The CDR3 nucleotides read TGTGCCAGCAGCCTTACAGGGTACGAGCAGTACTTC. It specifies CASSLTGYEQYF.